This T cell receptor (beta chain) was captured by sequencing in a study of T-cell memory formation after mild COVID-19. TCR alpha and TCR beta cDNA libraries with sample barcodes and UMIs came from 5'RACE using constant-segment primers. MiXCR was run by TCRdb on the 5' RACE reads, yielding one entry per CDR3 protein. The data hold hundreds of thousands of distinct CDR3 sequences, with 25% to 30% observed a single time. This clonotype appeared a few times. The germline V gene has CDR1 MNHEY and CDR2 SVGAGI. Unmatched junction bases numbered 14, after V lost 6 bases and J lost 0 bases. The CDR3 contains 18 residues.

The receptor comes from an adult woman who had mild COVID-19 (a few samples of this study predate the infection). Cell type and time point are not known. The sequencing input was PBMCs or a T cell subset sorted from them (not recorded which). The genes are TRBV6-5 and TRBJ2-1, with 7 bases matching TRBD1. CDR3 loop: CASSPGPLGGSSYNEQFF. The CDR3 DNA is TGTGCCAGCAGCCCGGGACCCTTAGGGGGCAGCTCCTACAATGAGCAGTTCTTC.